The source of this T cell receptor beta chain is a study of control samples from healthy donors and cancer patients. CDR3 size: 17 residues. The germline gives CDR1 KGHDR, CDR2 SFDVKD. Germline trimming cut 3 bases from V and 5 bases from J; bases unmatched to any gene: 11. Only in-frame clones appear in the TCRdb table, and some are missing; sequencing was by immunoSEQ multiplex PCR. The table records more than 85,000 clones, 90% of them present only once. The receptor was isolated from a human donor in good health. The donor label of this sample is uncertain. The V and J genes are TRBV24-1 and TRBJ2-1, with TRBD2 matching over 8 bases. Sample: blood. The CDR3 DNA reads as TGTGCCACCAGTGATCGGGGGGGGTACGTAGAGGACAATGAGCAGTTCTTC. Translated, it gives CATSDRGGYVEDNEQFF.